Only a few counts were recorded for the clone carrying this T cell receptor (beta chain). This sample is part of a study of T cells in tumors after PD-1 blockade. The germline V and J ends were trimmed by 3 bases and 0 bases, with 9 bases remaining between them. The CDR3 contains 14 residues. In germline, CDR1 is MNHEY, CDR2 SMNVEV (reference sequence). Sequenced by immunoSEQ multiplex PCR; TCRdb stores in-frame clones only, minus some. The sample holds some 20,000 clones, 65% to 85% seen once. Source: PBMCs, taken after anti-PD-1 therapy. The chain recombines TRBV27 with TRBJ2-7, with a possible D match to TRBD2 (6 bases). The sequence derives from a human donor with advanced basal cell or squamous cell carcinoma (not recorded which). The CDR3 reads CASSFGGASYEQYF. The CDR3, as DNA: TGTGCCAGCAGTTTCGGCGGGGCCTCCTACGAGCAGTACTTC.